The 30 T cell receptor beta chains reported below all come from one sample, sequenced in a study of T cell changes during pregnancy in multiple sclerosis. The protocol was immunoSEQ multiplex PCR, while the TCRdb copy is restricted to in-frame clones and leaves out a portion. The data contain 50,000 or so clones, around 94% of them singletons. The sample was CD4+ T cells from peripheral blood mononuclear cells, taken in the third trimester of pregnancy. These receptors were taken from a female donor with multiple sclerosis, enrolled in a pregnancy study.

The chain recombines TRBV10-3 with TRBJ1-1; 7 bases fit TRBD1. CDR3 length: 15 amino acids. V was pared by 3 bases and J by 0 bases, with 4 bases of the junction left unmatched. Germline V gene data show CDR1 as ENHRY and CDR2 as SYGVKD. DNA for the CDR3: TGTGCCATCAGTGACGGACAGGCTATGAACACTGAAGCTTTCTTT. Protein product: CAISDGQAMNTEAFF.

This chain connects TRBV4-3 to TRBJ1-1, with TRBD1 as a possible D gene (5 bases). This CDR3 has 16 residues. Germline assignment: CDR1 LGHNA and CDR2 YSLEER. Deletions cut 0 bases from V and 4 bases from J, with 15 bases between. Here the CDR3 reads CASSQDEGVSSTEAFF. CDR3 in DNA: TGCGCCAGCAGCCAAGATGAAGGGGTTTCTAGCACTGAAGCTTTCTTT.

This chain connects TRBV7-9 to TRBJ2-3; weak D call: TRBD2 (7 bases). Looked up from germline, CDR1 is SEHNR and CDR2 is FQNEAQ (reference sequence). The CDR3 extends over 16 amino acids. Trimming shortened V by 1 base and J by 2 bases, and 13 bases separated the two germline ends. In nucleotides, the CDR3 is TGTGCCAGCAGCTTAGAGGGGGGACTACCCACAGATACGCAGTATTTT. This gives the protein CASSLEGGLPTDTQYF.

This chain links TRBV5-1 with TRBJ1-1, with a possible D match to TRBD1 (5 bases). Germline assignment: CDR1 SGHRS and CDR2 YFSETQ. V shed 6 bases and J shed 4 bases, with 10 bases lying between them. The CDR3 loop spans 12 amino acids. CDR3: CASTGGVTEAFF. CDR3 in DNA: TGCGCCAGCACGGGGGGGGTCACTGAAGCTTTCTTT.

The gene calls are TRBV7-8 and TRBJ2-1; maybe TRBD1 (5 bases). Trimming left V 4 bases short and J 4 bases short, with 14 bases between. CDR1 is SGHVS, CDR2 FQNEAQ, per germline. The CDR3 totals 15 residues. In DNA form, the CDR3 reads TGTGCCAGCAGCTCCTCCAGGGTATTGTACAATGAGCAGTTCTTC. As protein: CASSSSRVLYNEQFF.

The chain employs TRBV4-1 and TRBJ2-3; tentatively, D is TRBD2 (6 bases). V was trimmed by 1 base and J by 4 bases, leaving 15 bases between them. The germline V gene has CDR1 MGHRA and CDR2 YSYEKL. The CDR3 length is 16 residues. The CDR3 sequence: CASSQALASNSDTQYF. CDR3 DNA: TGCGCCAGCAGCCAAGCTCTAGCGAGTAATTCAGATACGCAGTATTTT.

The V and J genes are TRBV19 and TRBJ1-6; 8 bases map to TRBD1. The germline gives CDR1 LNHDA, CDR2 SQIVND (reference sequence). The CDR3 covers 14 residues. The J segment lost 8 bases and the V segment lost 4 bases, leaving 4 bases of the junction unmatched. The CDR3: CASSTGQGDSPLHF. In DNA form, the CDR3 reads TGTGCCAGTAGTACCGGACAGGGTGATTCACCCCTCCACTTT.

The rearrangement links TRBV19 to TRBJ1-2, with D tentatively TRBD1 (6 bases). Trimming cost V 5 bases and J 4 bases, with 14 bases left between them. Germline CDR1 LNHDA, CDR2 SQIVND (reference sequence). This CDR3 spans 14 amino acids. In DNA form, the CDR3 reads TGTGCCAGTAGTTGGGGGCGACCACCCTATGGCTACACCTTC. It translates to CASSWGRPPYGYTF.

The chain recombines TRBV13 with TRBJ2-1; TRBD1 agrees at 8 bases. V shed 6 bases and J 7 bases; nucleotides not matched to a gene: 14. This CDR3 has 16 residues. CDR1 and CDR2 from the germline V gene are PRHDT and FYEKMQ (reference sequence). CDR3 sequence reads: CASSSGDRYFRNEQFF. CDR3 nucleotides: TGTGCCAGCAGTTCCGGGGACAGGTACTTTAGAAATGAGCAGTTCTTC.

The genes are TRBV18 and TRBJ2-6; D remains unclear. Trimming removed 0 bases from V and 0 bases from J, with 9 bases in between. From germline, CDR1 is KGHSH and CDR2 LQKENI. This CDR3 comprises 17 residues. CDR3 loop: CASSPPDRGSGANVLTF. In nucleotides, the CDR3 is TGTGCCAGCTCACCACCGGATCGAGGCTCTGGGGCCAACGTCCTGACTTTC.

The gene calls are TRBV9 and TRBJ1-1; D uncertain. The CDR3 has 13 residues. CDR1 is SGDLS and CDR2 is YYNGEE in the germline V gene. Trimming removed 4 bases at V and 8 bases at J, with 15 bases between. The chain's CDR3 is CASSLSPGSEAFF. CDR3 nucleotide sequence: TGTGCCAGCAGCTTATCACCGGGATCCGAAGCTTTCTTT.

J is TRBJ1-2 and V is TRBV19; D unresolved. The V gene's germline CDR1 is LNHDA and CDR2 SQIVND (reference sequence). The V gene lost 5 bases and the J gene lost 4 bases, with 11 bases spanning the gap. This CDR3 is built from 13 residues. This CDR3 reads CASSPRAGYGYTF. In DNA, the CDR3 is TGTGCCAGTAGTCCCCGAGCGGGCTATGGCTACACCTTC.

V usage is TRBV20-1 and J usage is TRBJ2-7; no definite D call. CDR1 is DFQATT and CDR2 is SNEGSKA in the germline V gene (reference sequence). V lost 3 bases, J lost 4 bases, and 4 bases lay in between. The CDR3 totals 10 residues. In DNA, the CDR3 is TGCAGTGCTAGCGGGTACGAGCAGTACTTC. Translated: CSASGYEQYF.

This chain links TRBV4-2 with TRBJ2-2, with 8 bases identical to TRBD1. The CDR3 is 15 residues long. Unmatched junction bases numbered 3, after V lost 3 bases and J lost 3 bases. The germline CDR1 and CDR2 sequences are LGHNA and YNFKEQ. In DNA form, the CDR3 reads TGTGCCAGCAGCCAGGTGACAGGGGACACCGGGGAGCTGTTTTTT. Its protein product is CASSQVTGDTGELFF.

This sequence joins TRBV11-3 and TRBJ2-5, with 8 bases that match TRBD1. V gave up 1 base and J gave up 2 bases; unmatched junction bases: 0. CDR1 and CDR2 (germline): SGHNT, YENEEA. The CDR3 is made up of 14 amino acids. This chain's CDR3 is CASSLGTGQETQYF. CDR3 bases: TGTGCCAGCAGCTTAGGGACAGGGCAAGAGACCCAGTACTTC.

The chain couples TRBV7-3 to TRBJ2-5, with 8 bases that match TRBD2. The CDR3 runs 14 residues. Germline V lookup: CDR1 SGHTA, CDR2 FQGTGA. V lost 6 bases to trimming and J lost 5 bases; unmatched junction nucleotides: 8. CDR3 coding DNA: TGTGCCAGCAGTTTCCGGGGGGGACGTGAGACCCAGTACTTC. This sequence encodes CASSFRGGRETQYF.

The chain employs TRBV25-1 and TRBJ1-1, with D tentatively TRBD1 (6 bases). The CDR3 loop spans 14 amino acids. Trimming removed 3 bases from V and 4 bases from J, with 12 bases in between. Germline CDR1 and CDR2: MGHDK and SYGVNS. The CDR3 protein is CASSDHRVLTEAFF. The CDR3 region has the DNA TGTGCCAGCAGTGACCACAGGGTGCTCACTGAAGCTTTCTTT.

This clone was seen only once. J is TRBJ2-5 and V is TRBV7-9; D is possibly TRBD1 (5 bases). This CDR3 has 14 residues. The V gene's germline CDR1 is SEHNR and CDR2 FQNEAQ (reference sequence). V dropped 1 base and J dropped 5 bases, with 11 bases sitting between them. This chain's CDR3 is CASSLEAGRETQYF. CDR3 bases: TGTGCCAGCAGCTTAGAAGCAGGGCGGGAGACCCAGTACTTC.

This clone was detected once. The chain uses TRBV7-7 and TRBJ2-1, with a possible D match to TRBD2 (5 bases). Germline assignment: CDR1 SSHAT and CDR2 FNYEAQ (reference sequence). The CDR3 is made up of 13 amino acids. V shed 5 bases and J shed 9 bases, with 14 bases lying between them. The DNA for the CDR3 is TGTGCCAGCAGCCCGGGGAGTCGGGGTGAGCAGTTCTTC. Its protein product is CASSPGSRGEQFF.

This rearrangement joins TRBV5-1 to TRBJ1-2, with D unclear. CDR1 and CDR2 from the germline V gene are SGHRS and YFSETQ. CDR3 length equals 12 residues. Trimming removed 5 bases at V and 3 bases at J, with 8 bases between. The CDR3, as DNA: TGCGCCAGCAGGGATAGCCACTATGGCTACACCTTC. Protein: CASRDSHYGYTF.

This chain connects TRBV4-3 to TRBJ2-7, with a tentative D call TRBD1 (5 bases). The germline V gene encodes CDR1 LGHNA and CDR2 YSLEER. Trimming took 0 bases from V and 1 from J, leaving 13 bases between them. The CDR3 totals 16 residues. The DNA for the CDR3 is TGCGCCAGCAGCCAAGAGGCTCGGCAGGGATCCTACGAGCAGTACTTC. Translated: CASSQEARQGSYEQYF.

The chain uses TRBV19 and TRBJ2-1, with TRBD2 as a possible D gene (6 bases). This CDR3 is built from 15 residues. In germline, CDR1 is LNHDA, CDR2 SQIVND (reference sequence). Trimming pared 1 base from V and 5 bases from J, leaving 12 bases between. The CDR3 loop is CASSIVRDSNNEQFF. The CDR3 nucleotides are TGTGCCAGTAGTATAGTTCGGGACTCGAACAATGAGCAGTTCTTC. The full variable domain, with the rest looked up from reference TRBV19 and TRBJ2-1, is DGGITQSPKYLFRKEGQNVTLSCEQNLNHDAMYWYRQDPGQGLRLIYYSQIVNDFQKGDIAEGYSVSREKKESFPLTVTSAQKNPTAFYLCASSIVRDSNNEQFFGPGTRLTVL.

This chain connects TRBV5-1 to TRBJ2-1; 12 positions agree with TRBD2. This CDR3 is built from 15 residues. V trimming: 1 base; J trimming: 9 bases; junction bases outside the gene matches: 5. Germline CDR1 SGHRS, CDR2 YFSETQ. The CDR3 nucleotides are TGCGCCAGCAGCTTGTTGCCTAGCGGGGGGGGTGAGCAGTTCTTC. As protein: CASSLLPSGGGEQFF.

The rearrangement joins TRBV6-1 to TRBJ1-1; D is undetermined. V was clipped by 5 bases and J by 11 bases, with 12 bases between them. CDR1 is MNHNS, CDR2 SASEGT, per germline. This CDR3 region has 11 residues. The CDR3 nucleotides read TGTGCCAGCAGTACCGACACATTGGCTTTCTTT. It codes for CASSTDTLAFF.

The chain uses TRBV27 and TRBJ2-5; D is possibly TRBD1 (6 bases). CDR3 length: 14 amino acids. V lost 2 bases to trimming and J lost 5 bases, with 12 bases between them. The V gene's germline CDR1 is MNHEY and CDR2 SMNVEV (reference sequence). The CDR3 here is CASSLGIRGETQYF. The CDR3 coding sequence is TGTGCCAGCAGTTTAGGTATTAGGGGGGAGACCCAGTACTTC.

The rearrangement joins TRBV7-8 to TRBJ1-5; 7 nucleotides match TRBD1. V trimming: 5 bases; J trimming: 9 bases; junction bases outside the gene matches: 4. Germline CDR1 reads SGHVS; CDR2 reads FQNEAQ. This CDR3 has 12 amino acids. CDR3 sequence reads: CASSLQGGPQHF. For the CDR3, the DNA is TGTGCCAGCAGCCTCCAGGGGGGGCCCCAGCATTTT.

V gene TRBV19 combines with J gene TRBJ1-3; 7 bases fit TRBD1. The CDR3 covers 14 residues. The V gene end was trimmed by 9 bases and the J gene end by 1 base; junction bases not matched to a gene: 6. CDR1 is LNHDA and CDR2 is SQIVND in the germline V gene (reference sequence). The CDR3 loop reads CASRGQLSGNTIYF. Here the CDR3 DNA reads TGTGCCAGCCGGGGACAGCTTTCTGGAAACACCATATATTTT.

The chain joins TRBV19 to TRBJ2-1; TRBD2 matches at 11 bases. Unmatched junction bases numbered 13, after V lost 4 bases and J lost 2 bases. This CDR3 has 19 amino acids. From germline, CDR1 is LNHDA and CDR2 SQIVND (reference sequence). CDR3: CASSTRLAGGPMTYNEQFF. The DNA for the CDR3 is TGTGCCAGTAGTACCCGCCTAGCGGGGGGCCCAATGACCTACAATGAGCAGTTCTTC. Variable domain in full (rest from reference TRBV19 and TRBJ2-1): DGGITQSPKYLFRKEGQNVTLSCEQNLNHDAMYWYRQDPGQGLRLIYYSQIVNDFQKGDIAEGYSVSREKKESFPLTVTSAQKNPTAFYLCASSTRLAGGPMTYNEQFFGPGTRLTVL.

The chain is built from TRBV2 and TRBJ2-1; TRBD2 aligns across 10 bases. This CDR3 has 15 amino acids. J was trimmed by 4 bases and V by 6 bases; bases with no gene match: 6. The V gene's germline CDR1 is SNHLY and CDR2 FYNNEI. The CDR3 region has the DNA TGTGCCAGCAGCCTGCGACTAGCGGGTTACAATGAGCAGTTCTTC. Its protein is CASSLRLAGYNEQFF.

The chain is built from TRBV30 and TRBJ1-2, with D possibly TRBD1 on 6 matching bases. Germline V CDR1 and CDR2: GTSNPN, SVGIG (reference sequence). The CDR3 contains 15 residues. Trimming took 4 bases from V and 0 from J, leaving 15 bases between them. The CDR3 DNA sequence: TGTGCCTGGATTTATGGGGGCAGCTCTAACTATGGCTACACCTTC. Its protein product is CAWIYGGSSNYGYTF.